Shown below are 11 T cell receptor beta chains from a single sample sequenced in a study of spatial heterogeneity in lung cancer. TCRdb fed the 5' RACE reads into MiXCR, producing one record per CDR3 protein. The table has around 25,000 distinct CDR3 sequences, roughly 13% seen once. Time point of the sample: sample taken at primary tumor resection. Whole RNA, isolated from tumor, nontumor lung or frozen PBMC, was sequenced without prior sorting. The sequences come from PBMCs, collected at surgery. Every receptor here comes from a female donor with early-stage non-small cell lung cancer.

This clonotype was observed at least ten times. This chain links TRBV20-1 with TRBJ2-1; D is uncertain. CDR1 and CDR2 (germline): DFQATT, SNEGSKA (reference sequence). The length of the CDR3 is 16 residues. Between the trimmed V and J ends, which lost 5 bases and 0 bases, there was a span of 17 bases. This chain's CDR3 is CSADSWGLLSYNEQFF. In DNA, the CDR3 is TGCAGTGCTGACTCCTGGGGTCTCCTCTCCTACAATGAGCAGTTCTTC.

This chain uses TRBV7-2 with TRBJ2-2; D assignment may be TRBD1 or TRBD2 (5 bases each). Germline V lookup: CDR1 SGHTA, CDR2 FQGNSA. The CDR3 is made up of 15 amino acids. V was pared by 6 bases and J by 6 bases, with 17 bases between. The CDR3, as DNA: TGTGCCAGCAGTCAAGTTGGGCAGGGAGCCGGGGAGCTGTTTTTT. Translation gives CASSQVGQGAGELFF.

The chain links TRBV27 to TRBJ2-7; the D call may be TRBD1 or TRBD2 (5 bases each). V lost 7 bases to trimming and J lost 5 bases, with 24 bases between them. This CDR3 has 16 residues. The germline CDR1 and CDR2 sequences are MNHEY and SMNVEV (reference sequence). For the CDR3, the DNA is TGTGCCAGCAACCGAAATATGGGAGCAGGGATTAACGAGCAGTACTTC. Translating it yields CASNRNMGAGINEQYF.

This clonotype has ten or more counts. Here the CDR3 reads CASSLSGDNNEQFF. CDR3 DNA sequence: TGTGCCAGCAGCTTGTCGGGAGACAACAATGAGCAGTTCTTC. This chain joins TRBV11-1 and TRBJ2-1; a possible D gene is TRBD2 (6 bases). V lost 3 bases and J lost 5, with 11 bases in between. The CDR3 extends over 14 amino acids. Germline values: CDR1 SGHAT, CDR2 FQDESV (reference sequence).

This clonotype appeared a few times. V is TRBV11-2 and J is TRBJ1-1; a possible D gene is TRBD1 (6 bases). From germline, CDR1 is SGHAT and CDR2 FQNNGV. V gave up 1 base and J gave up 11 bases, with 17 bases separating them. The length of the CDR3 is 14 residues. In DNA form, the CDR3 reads TGTGCCAGCAGCTTAGTGGGGACAACATCATGGGCTTTCTTT. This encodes CASSLVGTTSWAFF.

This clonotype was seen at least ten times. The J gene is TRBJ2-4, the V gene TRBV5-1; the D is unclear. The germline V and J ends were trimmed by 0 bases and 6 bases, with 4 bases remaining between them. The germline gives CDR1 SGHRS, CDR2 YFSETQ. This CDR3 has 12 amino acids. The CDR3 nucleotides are TGCGCCAGCAGCTTGGAAGGAAACATTCAGTACTTC. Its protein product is CASSLEGNIQYF.

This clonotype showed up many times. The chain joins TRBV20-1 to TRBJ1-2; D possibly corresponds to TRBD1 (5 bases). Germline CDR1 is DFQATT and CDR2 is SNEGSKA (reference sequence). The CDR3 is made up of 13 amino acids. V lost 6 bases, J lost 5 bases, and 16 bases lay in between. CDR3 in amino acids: CSAPRGDWYGYTF. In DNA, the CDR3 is TGCAGTGCCCCCCGGGGGGATTGGTATGGCTACACCTTC.

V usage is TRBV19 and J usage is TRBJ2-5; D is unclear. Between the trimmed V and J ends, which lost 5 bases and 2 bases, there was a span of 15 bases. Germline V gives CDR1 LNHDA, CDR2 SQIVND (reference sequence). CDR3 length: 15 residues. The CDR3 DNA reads TGTGCCAGTAGTCCCCTGAGAGCCCAGCAAGAGACCCAGTACTTC. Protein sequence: CASSPLRAQQETQYF.

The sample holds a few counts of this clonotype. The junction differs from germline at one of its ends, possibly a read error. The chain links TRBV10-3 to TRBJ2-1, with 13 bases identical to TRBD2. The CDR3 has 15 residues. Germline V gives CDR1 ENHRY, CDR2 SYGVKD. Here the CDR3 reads CAILGLAGSIPRLLF. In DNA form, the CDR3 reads TGTGCCATCTTGGGACTAGCGGGATCAATTCCCCGTTTGCTCTTC.

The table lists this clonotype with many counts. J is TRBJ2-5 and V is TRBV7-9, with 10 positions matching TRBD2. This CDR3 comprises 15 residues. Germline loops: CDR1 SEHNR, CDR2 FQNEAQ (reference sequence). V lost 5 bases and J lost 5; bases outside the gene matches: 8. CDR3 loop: CASSPDSLAGETQYF. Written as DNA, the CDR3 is TGTGCCAGCAGCCCCGACTCACTAGCGGGGGAGACCCAGTACTTC. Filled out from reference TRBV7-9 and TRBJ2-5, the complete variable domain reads DTGVSQNPRHKITKRGQNVTFRCDPISEHNRLYWYRQTLGQGPEFLTYFQNEAQLEKSRLLSDRFSAERPKGSFSTLEIQRTEQGDSAMYLCASSPDSLAGETQYFGPGTRLLVL.

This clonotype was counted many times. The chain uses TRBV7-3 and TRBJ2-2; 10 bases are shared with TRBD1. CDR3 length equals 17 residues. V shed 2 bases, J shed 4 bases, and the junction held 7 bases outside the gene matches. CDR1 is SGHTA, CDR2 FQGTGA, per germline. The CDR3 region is CASSLDGGTGATGELFF. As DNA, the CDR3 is TGTGCCAGCAGCTTAGACGGCGGGACAGGGGCCACCGGGGAGCTGTTTTTT. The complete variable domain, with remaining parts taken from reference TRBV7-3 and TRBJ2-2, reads GAGVSQTPSNKVTEKGKYVELRCDPISGHTALYWYRQSLGQGPEFLIYFQGTGAADDSGLPNDRFFAVRPEGSVSTLKIQRTERGDSAVYLCASSLDGGTGATGELFFGEGSRLTVL.